Listed below are T cell receptor beta chains from one sample, sequenced in a study of post-analysis software for immune sequencing data. Each CDR3 protein gets one entry after TCRdb re-called the PCR reads with MiXCR. The sample carries roughly 800,000 distinct CDR3 sequences, less than 35% recorded once. What was sequenced was blood. The source is a girl aged 10-17 years with multiple sclerosis. The CDR3 runs from the conserved cysteine through the conserved F or W. Fields, in order: clone size, J gene, V gene, D gene, CDR3 DNA, CDR3 protein. D genes are given only for firm matches. Clone size is shown for a subset of rows, as once, few, many or a class of expanded clone.

-	TRBJ2-1	TRBV5-1	-	TGCGCCAGCAGCTTAGACAGGTCTGAGCAGTTCTTC	CASSLDRSEQFF
-	TRBJ1-5	TRBV4-2	TRBD1	TGTGCCAGCAGCCAAGAGCGGGGACAGGGGCAGCATTTT	CASSQERGQGQHF
-	TRBJ2-1	TRBV18	-	TGTGCCAGCTCACCAGGAAGTCAGGGGTTGATAAATGAGCAGTTCTTC	CASSPGSQGLINEQFF
many	TRBJ2-1	TRBV6-5	TRBD2	TGTGCCAGCAGTTCGCACTGGACTAGCGGGAGTGGTGAGCAGTTCTTC	CASSSHWTSGSGEQFF
-	TRBJ2-1	TRBV5-1	TRBD2	TGCGCCAGCAGCTCGAGCGGGGAATTTGACGAGCAGTTCTTC	CASSSSGEFDEQFF
-	TRBJ1-2	TRBV29-1	-	TGCAGCGTTCGGGCAGCCTATGGCTACACCTTC	CSVRAAYGYTF
many	TRBJ1-1	TRBV29-1	-	TGCAGCGTTGGGCAGGGAGGCACTGAAGCTTTCTTT	CSVGQGGTEAFF
-	TRBJ1-5	TRBV28	-	TGTGCCAGCAGTTTTGACCGGATTAATCAGCCCCAGCATTTT	CASSFDRINQPQHF
few	TRBJ2-3	TRBV7-2	-	TGTGCCAGCAGCTTCCCGACAGGAACAGATACGCAGTATTTT	CASSFPTGTDTQYF
-	TRBJ2-5	TRBV2	-	TGTGCCAGCAGTGAAGTGACCAACCAAGAGACCCAGTACTTC	CASSEVTNQETQYF
-	TRBJ2-5	TRBV10-3	TRBD2	TGTGCCACCCAGCTGGGGGAGGGGTTTCTGGAGACCCAGTACTTC	CATQLGEGFLETQYF
-	TRBJ2-3	TRBV9	-	TGTGCCAGCAGCGTAATTGCAGGTCCCACAGATACGCAGTATTTT	CASSVIAGPTDTQYF
-	TRBJ2-1	TRBV20-1	-	TGCAGTACATCCCGGATGGCTGGGCAGTTCTTC	CSTSRMAGQFF
-	TRBJ2-7	TRBV4-3	-	TGCGCCAGCAGCCAGGAACCATTAGGGGGGGCCTGGAACGAGCAGTACTTC	CASSQEPLGGAWNEQYF
-	TRBJ2-5	TRBV25-1	-	TGTGCCAGCGGGGGACACCTGCAAGAGACCCAGTACTTC	CASGGHLQETQYF
-	TRBJ2-6	TRBV5-5	-	TGTGCCAGCAGCTTTCTTCGAGGTCTCTCTGGGGCCAACGTCCTGACTTTC	CASSFLRGLSGANVLTF
-	TRBJ1-1	TRBV6-5	-	TGTGCCAGCAGTTACGTCAGGCGGGGCACTGAAGCTTTCTTT	CASSYVRRGTEAFF
-	TRBJ2-6	TRBV4-1	-	TGCGTCAGCAGCCATTGGCAGGGGGGGACGGGGGCCAACGTCCTGACTTTC	CVSSHWQGGTGANVLTF
-	TRBJ2-1	TRBV27	-	TGTGCCAGCAGTTTGACGGGCGTCTACAATGAGCAGTTCTTC	CASSLTGVYNEQFF
-	TRBJ1-2	TRBV15	-	TGTGCCACCAGCAGAGATAAGGGGTGGTACTATGGCTACACCTTC	CATSRDKGWYYGYTF
-	TRBJ2-5	TRBV27	TRBD1	TGTGCCAGCAGTTTATACAGGGGAAAGGGAGAGACCCAGTACTTC	CASSLYRGKGETQYF
few	TRBJ1-1	TRBV7-2	-	TGTGCCAGCAGCCTAAATACTGACAGGAGGTACGCTTTCTTT	CASSLNTDRRYAFF
-	TRBJ2-5	TRBV7-9	-	TGTGCCAGCAGCTTAATATCTGTTTGGTTCGGGGAGACCCAGTACTTC	CASSLISVWFGETQYF
few	TRBJ2-3	TRBV7-9	-	TGTGCCAGCAGAAGGAGGACGCGGGCGGAGGCCCCGGCAGATACGCAGTATTTT	CASRRRTRAEAPADTQYF
-	TRBJ2-3	TRBV12-5	-	TGTGCTAGTGGTTTATCTCCTAGCGCTACGCAGTATTTT	CASGLSPSATQYF
-	TRBJ2-1	TRBV20-1	-	TGCAGTGCTAGCTCCTGGGGGTCGCCTTCCTACAATGAGCAGTTCTTC	CSASSWGSPSYNEQFF
few	TRBJ2-5	TRBV20-1	-	TGCAGTACCCTGTGGACGGATCAAGAGACCCAGTACTTC	CSTLWTDQETQYF
-	TRBJ2-1	TRBV7-2	-	TGTGCCAGCAGCTTAGATACTTTTAGACTACTCAATGAGCAGTTCTTC	CASSLDTFRLLNEQFF
-	TRBJ2-1	TRBV20-1	-	TGCAGTGCTAGCCGCATGAACAATGAGCAGTTCTTC	CSASRMNNEQFF
many	TRBJ1-2	TRBV4-1	TRBD1	TGCGCCAGCAGCCAACAGGGGGCCTATGGCTACACCTTC	CASSQQGAYGYTF
-	TRBJ1-1	TRBV11-2	-	TGTGCCAGCAGCTTATGGAAGAAGAACACTGAAGCTTTCTTT	CASSLWKKNTEAFF
few	TRBJ2-7	TRBV4-2	-	TGTGCCAGCAGCCAAGTTGTCCGAGGTAGCGGCTCCTACGAGCAGTACTTC	CASSQVVRGSGSYEQYF
-	TRBJ2-7	TRBV4-3	TRBD1	TGCGCCAGCAGCCAAGATCATCCCGGGACAGAAAACTACGAGCAGTACTTC	CASSQDHPGTENYEQYF
few	TRBJ2-7	TRBV15	TRBD2	TGTGCCACCGCGATTGATGCGGGAGGGCGGGACGAGCAGTACTTC	CATAIDAGGRDEQYF
-	TRBJ2-1	TRBV24-1	TRBD1	TGTGCCACCAGTGATCCAGGGACAGGACCCTACAATAAGCAGTTCTTC	CATSDPGTGPYNKQFF
-	TRBJ2-5	TRBV14	TRBD2	TGTGCCAGCAGACCTAGCGGGAGTTTGAAAGAGACCCAGTACTTC	CASRPSGSLKETQYF
-	TRBJ1-1	TRBV12-3/TRBV12-4	TRBD1	TGTGCCAGCAGCTCCTTTGACAGGGCTAACATTGAAGCTTTCTTT	CASSSFDRANIEAFF
-	TRBJ1-5	TRBV20-1	TRBD1	TGCAGTGCCCCCAGGGGGACCAGGGCAGATCAGCCCCAGCATTTT	CSAPRGTRADQPQHF
few	TRBJ1-4	TRBV29-1	-	TGCAGCGTTGAAGGCAATGAAAAACTGTTTTTT	CSVEGNEKLFF
once	TRBJ2-1	TRBV4-3	TRBD1	TGCACCAGCAGCCCTAACCTCCCGGGACAGTTCTACAATGAGCAGTTCTTC	CTSSPNLPGQFYNEQFF
few	TRBJ2-1	TRBV20-1	TRBD1	TGCAGTGCTAGCTTCAGGGGGAGTGAGCAGTTCTTC	CSASFRGSEQFF
-	TRBJ2-5	TRBV20-1	-	TGCAGTGCTAGGCACGGGGTTGAGACCCAGTACTTC	CSARHGVETQYF
once	TRBJ1-1	TRBV7-9	-	TGTGCCAGCAGCTATCTCAGGGAGATCAACACTGAAGCTTTCTTT	CASSYLREINTEAFF
few	TRBJ1-2	TRBV2	TRBD1	TGTGCCAGCAGAAAAAACAGGGGGACGAACTATGGCTACACCTTC	CASRKNRGTNYGYTF
-	TRBJ2-5	TRBV5-6	TRBD1	TGTGCCAGCAGCTGGGGCGTCCCGGGACAGGGATCCGGAGAGACCCAGTACTTC	CASSWGVPGQGSGETQYF
few	TRBJ2-5	TRBV7-7	-	TGTGCCAGCAGTCTCCAGGGAAGCGGAGAGACCCAGTACTTC	CASSLQGSGETQYF
few	TRBJ2-3	TRBV20-1	-	TGCAGTGCTAGGGCCGAGGGGCATACGCAGTATTTT	CSARAEGHTQYF
-	TRBJ2-3	TRBV20-1	-	TGCAGTGCTATACAACAGGTCACAGATACGCAGTATTTT	CSAIQQVTDTQYF
few	TRBJ2-5	TRBV20-1	TRBD2	TGCAGTGCTGGGATACCACTAGCGGGGTGGGCTGAGACCCAGTACTTC	CSAGIPLAGWAETQYF
few	TRBJ2-5	TRBV20-1	-	TGCAGTGCTAGGGGGGATCTAGTAGCCCAATTTGGGGAGCAGTACTTC	CSARGDLVAQFGEQYF
-	TRBJ2-5	TRBV18	-	TGTGCCAGCTCACCACGTGGAGGCAACCAAGAGACCCAGTACTTC	CASSPRGGNQETQYF
-	TRBJ1-2	TRBV10-3	-	TGTGCCATCGCTGCGGGGTTGGAGGGCTACACCTTC	CAIAAGLEGYTF
-	TRBJ2-1	TRBV20-1	TRBD2	TGCAGTGCTAGTGGTAGCGGGAGCCACAATGAGCAGTTCTTC	CSASGSGSHNEQFF
-	TRBJ2-1	TRBV7-8	TRBD2	TGTGCCAGCAGCTTAGGAGGTAGCGGGGAATACAATGAGCAGTTCTTC	CASSLGGSGEYNEQFF
few	TRBJ2-4	TRBV7-6	-	TGTGCCAGCAGCTTAAGCCCTGCTTCCGAACTAGCCAAAAACATTCAGTACTTC	CASSLSPASELAKNIQYF
-	TRBJ2-1	TRBV12-5	-	TGTGCTAGTGGTTCGCGATTAGAAGTGGGTAACAATGAGCAGTTCTTC	CASGSRLEVGNNEQFF
-	TRBJ2-5	TRBV20-1	-	TGCAGTGCTAGAGAACTAGTGAGGGAGACCCAGTACTTC	CSARELVRETQYF
-	TRBJ1-2	TRBV28	TRBD1	TGTGCCAGCAGTCCTCGGCCGGGACAGAGCCACGGCTACACCTTC	CASSPRPGQSHGYTF
few	TRBJ2-1	TRBV24-1	-	TGTGCCACCAGCACAGGGGGTTTAGGTAGCGGGAGAGGGTCCTACAATGAGCAGTTCTTC	CATSTGGLGSGRGSYNEQFF
few	TRBJ2-5	TRBV28	-	TGTGCCAGCAACTATGACGGGGAGAGGATTCGAGAGACCCAGTACTTC	CASNYDGERIRETQYF